This entry lists 20 T cell receptor beta chains sequenced from one sample in a study of blood T cell repertoires in COVID-19. Using immunoSEQ multiplex PCR, the repertoire was profiled, and TCRdb retains in-frame clones only, with some absent. This table has about 170,000 clones, around 85% appearing once. Sequencing was done on a sample of peripheral blood. The receptors were gathered from a woman aged 55 to 70 with COVID-19, enrolled during active disease.

This sequence joins TRBV7-8 and TRBJ1-3; no firm D call. This CDR3 is built from 18 residues. Trimming removed 2 bases at V and 0 bases at J, with 17 bases between. Germline V gene lookup returns CDR1 SGHVS and CDR2 FQNEAQ. The CDR3 nucleotides are TGTGCCAGCAGCTTAAGAGGGAGAACCGTGAGCTCTGGAAACACCATATATTTT. Protein: CASSLRGRTVSSGNTIYF.

This clone showed up just a few times. The chain employs TRBV2 and TRBJ1-5; D gene unclear. This CDR3 has 12 residues. V was shortened by 10 bases and J by 7 bases, with 14 bases between the two germline ends. Germline CDR1 reads SNHLY; CDR2 reads FYNNEI. The CDR3 spells CATQQSGQPQHF. The CDR3 DNA sequence: TGTGCCACACAACAGTCTGGCCAGCCCCAGCATTTT.

The sample holds a few counts of this clone. The V gene is TRBV7-8, the J gene TRBJ1-2; D possibly corresponds to TRBD1 (5 bases). V was shortened by 5 bases and J by 13 bases, with 14 bases between the two germline ends. This CDR3 region has 11 residues. Germline values: CDR1 SGHVS, CDR2 FQNEAQ. CDR3 in DNA: TGTGCCAGCAGCCCCCAGGGTCTCACCACCTTC. Translation gives CASSPQGLTTF. The whole variable domain, remainder taken from reference TRBV7-8 and TRBJ1-2, is GAGVSQSPRYKVAKRGQDVALRCDPISGHVSLFWYQQALGQGPEFLTYFQNEAQLDKSGLPSDRFFAERPEGSVSTLKIQRTQQEDSAVYLCASSPQGLTTFGSGTRLTVV.

The chain carries TRBV27 and TRBJ1-2; unclear D gene. From germline, CDR1 is MNHEY and CDR2 SMNVEV (reference sequence). The CDR3 consists of 13 residues. V was clipped by 3 bases and J by 5 bases, with 10 bases between them. CDR3 region: CASSLGRYYGYTF. The CDR3 DNA sequence: TGTGCCAGCAGTTTGGGCAGGTATTATGGCTACACCTTC.

The chain recombines TRBV27 with TRBJ1-5; TRBD1 aligns across 8 bases. The V and J ends lost 5 bases and 0 bases, in that order; junction bases with no gene match: 6. The CDR3 is 16 residues long. Germline V lookup: CDR1 MNHEY, CDR2 SMNVEV (reference sequence). CDR3 protein: CASSPTGAYSNQPQHF. The CDR3 DNA reads TGTGCCAGCAGTCCGACAGGGGCCTATAGCAATCAGCCCCAGCATTTT.

This clone has more than one count but fewer than ten. The V and J genes are TRBV5-6 and TRBJ2-7, with 8 bases identical to TRBD1. Germline CDR1 reads SGHDT; CDR2 reads YYEEEE. This CDR3 has 15 residues. V lost 4 bases to trimming and J lost 0 bases; unmatched junction nucleotides: 6. The CDR3 loop reads CASSRQGPSSYEQYF. Written as DNA, the CDR3 is TGTGCCAGCAGCCGACAGGGGCCGAGCTCCTACGAGCAGTACTTC.

The chain uses TRBV19 and TRBJ2-4; TRBD2 aligns across 14 bases. The CDR3 has 20 amino acids. The germline V gene has CDR1 LNHDA and CDR2 SQIVND (reference sequence). V lost 7 bases and J lost 0; bases outside the gene matches: 14. CDR3 DNA: TGTGCCAGTAACACGGGGACTAGCGGGAGTATAGGAGGAGCCAAAAACATTCAGTACTTC. Translated: CASNTGTSGSIGGAKNIQYF.

The J gene is TRBJ2-7, the V gene TRBV11-2; tentative D call: TRBD2 (6 bases). Germline loops: CDR1 SGHAT, CDR2 FQNNGV. The germline V and J ends were trimmed by 7 bases and 4 bases, with 17 bases remaining between them. The CDR3 totals 14 residues. CDR3 sequence (DNA): TGTGCCAGCACCTCAAACTGGCGGGATTACGAGCAGTACTTC. Its translation: CASTSNWRDYEQYF.

The table lists this clone with a count of one. The rearrangement links TRBV6-2 or TRBV6-3 to TRBJ1-2, with D hard to call. This CDR3 comprises 12 residues. Trimming left V 2 bases short and J 5 bases short, with 6 bases between. CDR1 MNHEY and CDR2 SVGEGT come from the germline V gene. This CDR3 reads CASSYTVYGYTF. The CDR3 DNA is TGTGCCAGCAGTTACACGGTGTATGGCTACACCTTC.

The rearrangement uses TRBV19 and TRBJ1-4; D may be TRBD1 (6 bases). Trimming pared 5 bases from V and 8 bases from J, leaving 18 bases between. Per germline, CDR1 LNHDA and CDR2 SQIVND (reference sequence). The CDR3 sequence is 15 residues long. As DNA, the CDR3 is TGTGCCAGTAGTGCGTTACAGGGAACGGGCGAAAAACTGTTTTTT. Amino acid sequence: CASSALQGTGEKLFF.

CDR3 amino acids: CASSQLLAGVHEQFF. The CDR3 nucleotides are TGTGCCAGCAGCCAGTTACTAGCGGGAGTTCATGAGCAGTTCTTC. The chain is built from TRBV3-1 (or the pseudogene TRBV3-2) and TRBJ2-1, with TRBD2 identical over 11 bases. Unmatched junction bases numbered 6, after V lost 3 bases and J lost 8 bases. There are 15 residues in the CDR3. Looked up from germline, CDR1 is LGHDT and CDR2 is YNNKEL (reference sequence).

The chain uses TRBV21-1 and TRBJ1-3; TRBD1, the table's D call, was not compared with the DNA. TRBV21-1 is classified as a pseudogene. This CDR3 has 13 amino acids. The CDR3 sequence is CASSKDQGNTIYF. CDR3 nucleotide sequence: TGTGCCAGCAGCAAAGACCAGGGAAACACCATATATTTT.

The V and J genes are TRBV9 and TRBJ2-5; D might be TRBD2 (5 bases). This CDR3 region has 14 residues. V was cut by 2 bases and J by 3 bases, with 11 bases left in between. CDR1 and CDR2 (germline): SGDLS, YYNGEE. The CDR3 DNA reads TGTGCCAGCAGCGTCGTGGCGGGTAAAGAGACCCAGTACTTC. Translated, it gives CASSVVAGKETQYF.

The V and J genes are TRBV5-6 and TRBJ2-1; TRBD2 agrees at 10 bases. This CDR3 contains 15 residues. Per germline, CDR1 SGHDT and CDR2 YYEEEE. V lost 2 bases, J lost 6 bases, and 5 bases stayed unmatched. CDR3 amino acids: CASSFGSGRANEQFF. Written as DNA, the CDR3 is TGTGCCAGCAGCTTCGGGAGCGGGAGGGCCAATGAGCAGTTCTTC.

This rearrangement joins TRBV10-3 to TRBJ2-1, with 11 bases matching TRBD2. Looked up from germline, CDR1 is ENHRY and CDR2 is SYGVKD. The CDR3 has 16 residues. The J segment lost 7 bases and the V segment lost 6 bases, leaving 11 bases of the junction unmatched. The CDR3: CAISLATSGSRNEQFF. The CDR3 nucleotides read TGTGCCATCAGCCTTGCCACTAGCGGGAGCAGAAATGAGCAGTTCTTC.

This chain joins TRBV24-1 and TRBJ1-1; D remains ambiguous. V was clipped by 8 bases and J by 1 base, with 10 bases between them. The CDR3 length is 13 residues. The germline gives CDR1 KGHDR, CDR2 SFDVKD. Here the CDR3 DNA reads TGTGCCACCATCAATAACAGGAACACTGAAGCTTTCTTT. This sequence encodes CATINNRNTEAFF.

This clone was detected a few times. The chain joins TRBV9 to TRBJ2-7; TRBD2 is a possible D gene (7 bases). V lost 2 bases and J 3 bases, leaving 18 bases between the germline ends. The CDR3 is 16 amino acids. Germline CDR1 reads SGDLS; CDR2 reads YYNGEE. CDR3 residues: CASSVGGGRLSYEQYF. For the CDR3, the DNA is TGTGCCAGCAGCGTGGGGGGCGGGAGACTAAGCTACGAGCAGTACTTC.

This clone was seen only a few times. This chain uses TRBV25-1 with TRBJ1-2, with a weak D call TRBD1 (6 bases). The CDR3 spans 17 residues. Germline assignment: CDR1 MGHDK and CDR2 SYGVNS. Trimming took 3 bases from V and 0 from J, leaving 17 bases between them. DNA of the CDR3: TGTGCCAGCAGTGACAGGGCGCGGGGGGCTGCTAACTATGGCTACACCTTC. Protein sequence: CASSDRARGAANYGYTF.

This chain joins TRBV10-3 and TRBJ1-5; TRBD1 aligns across 9 bases. The ends lost 6 bases at V and 6 bases at J; junction bases unmatched: 6. This CDR3 contains 14 residues. Germline assignment: CDR1 ENHRY and CDR2 SYGVKD. This CDR3 reads CAISDRGDGQPQHF. CDR3 nucleotide sequence: TGTGCCATCAGCGACAGGGGGGACGGTCAGCCCCAGCATTTT.

This clone was detected once. The chain recombines TRBV6-2 or TRBV6-3 with TRBJ2-7, with TRBD2 identical over 11 bases. The germline V gene encodes CDR1 MNHEY and CDR2 SVGEGT. Trimming cost V 6 bases and J 10 bases; bases outside gene matches: 17. The CDR3 runs to 16 residues. The CDR3: CASSPPPGTSGKYQYF. The CDR3 coding sequence is TGTGCCAGCAGCCCCCCACCCGGGACTAGCGGCAAGTATCAGTACTTC.